This T cell receptor (beta chain) was recorded in a study of blood T cell repertoires in COVID-19. The CDR3 is 13 residues long. V lost 1 base and J lost 11; bases outside the gene matches: 7. Germline V gene lookup returns CDR1 SGHNT and CDR2 YYREEE (reference sequence). As handled by the study authors: Nucleated cell number was recorded as an estimate derived from reference gene primer amplification. Measured with immunoSEQ multiplex PCR; TCRdb has only the in-frame clones, and not every one. Clonal size and the V and J genes are those of that table, whereas D and trimming came from the DNA. The sample consists of some 400,000 clones, approximately 91% of them appearing once.

Sample: PBMCs or T cells enriched from blood (not recorded which). This chain joins TRBV5-4 and TRBJ1-1, with TRBD1 matching 8 bases. This sequence originates from a woman aged 40 to 50 who had been exposed to COVID-19. CDR3 DNA sequence: TGTGCCAGCAGCTTGCAGGGGGCGCTAGGGGCTTTCTTT. It yields the protein CASSLQGALGAFF.